This is a list of T cell receptor beta chains from one sample in a study of T cells expressing NK-cell markers. TCRdb reprocessed the 5' RACE reads; each CDR3 protein has one entry and no DNA is given. The table for this sample gives about 5,100 distinct CDR3 sequences. Sequencing was done on a sample of blood T cells: a sorted CD56 or NKG2C T cell subset, CD4+ or CD8+ T cells, or bulk PBMC T cells (not recorded which). The origin of the receptors is a young man in good health. The CDR3 runs from the conserved cysteine through the conserved F or W. Expanded clones get a size class; other rows say once, few or many, or leave the size out.

len	abundance	j_gene	v_gene	CDR3aa
13	-	TRBJ2-3	TRBV20-1	CSASGSRTDTQYF
15	medium-sized	TRBJ2-1	TRBV6-5	CASSYSRVSRNEQFF
14	medium-sized	TRBJ2-1	TRBV2	CASLGDSAYNEQFF
16	-	TRBJ2-3	TRBV6-2/TRBV6-3	CASTTDRGRGLDTQYF
11	-	TRBJ1-1	TRBV30	CAWREGHKAFF
11	medium-sized	TRBJ2-5	TRBV7-7	CASSQGETQYF
15	medium-sized	TRBJ1-1	TRBV10-3	CAISDPRLVNTEAFF
15	medium-sized	TRBJ2-5	TRBV20-1	CSARFYSGFQETQYF
18	-	TRBJ2-1	TRBV29-1	CSVEEGTSGRKQGYEQFF
15	-	TRBJ2-1	TRBV11-1	CASSPGERTGDEQFF
14	medium-sized	TRBJ2-3	TRBV20-1	CSGSRESLTDTQYF
15	medium-sized	TRBJ2-1	TRBV20-1	CSARDPPVGPHEQFF
15	-	TRBJ2-3	TRBV30	CAWSVQRLYTDTQYF
14	medium-sized	TRBJ2-3	TRBV20-1	CSARGSLAVGTQYF
13	-	TRBJ2-3	TRBV5-6	CASSRDLPDTQYF
15	medium-sized	TRBJ2-1	TRBV20-1	CSAPGTGGGYNEQFF
15	medium-sized	TRBJ2-1	TRBV7-8	CASSLELGLGYEQFF
16	-	TRBJ2-2	TRBV7-9	CASSLSLVVDTGELFF
13	medium-sized	TRBJ2-1	TRBV7-2	CASSSRVYNEQFF
12	medium-sized	TRBJ2-3	TRBV7-2	CASSLEVDTQYF
13	medium-sized	TRBJ2-2	TRBV2	CASRWGATGELFF
15	-	TRBJ2-1	TRBV3-1	CASSETGLAADEQFF
16	medium-sized	TRBJ1-5	TRBV30	CAWSPLQGKSNQPQHF
16	-	TRBJ2-5	TRBV24-1	CATSDQHSSGKETQYF
15	medium-sized	TRBJ2-7	TRBV20-1	CSARDSSESLYEQYF
13	medium-sized	TRBJ1-5	TRBV6-6	CASSSGPHRPQHF